The 2 T cell receptor beta chains in this list originate from one sample, sequenced in a study of blood T cells in healthy people across ages (dated by TCRdb to 2014 to 2015). Libraries were built with 5' RACE. The instrument was an Illumina HiSeq 2500. A second PCR of about 7 to 12 cycles was run with a J-beta primer mix and a sample-barcoded 5' primer. TCRdb trimmed the raw reads at Q25, called clones with MiXCR and kept productive beta chains. Each CDR3 protein appears once, grouped with its most common genes and DNA. The sample yields about 1.1 million distinct CDR3 sequences; around two fifths were counted once. The ten largest clones take up under 15% of the sample. What was sequenced was blood. Receptors originate from a man aged 18 to 30 in good health.

This chain uses TRBV27 with TRBJ2-3; D is unresolved. This CDR3 has 13 residues. V lost 3 bases and J 5 bases, leaving 9 bases between the germline ends. The germline V gene encodes CDR1 MNHEY and CDR2 SMNVEV (reference sequence). The CDR3 is CASSLDVRDTQYF. In DNA, the CDR3 is TGTGCCAGCAGTTTGGATGTGAGAGATACGCAGTATTTT.

This clonotype was detected once. The V and J genes are TRBV15 and TRBJ2-5; D ambiguous. The CDR3 sequence is 14 residues long. Germline V CDR1 and CDR2: LNHNV, YYDKDF (reference sequence). Deletions cut 0 bases from V and 11 bases from J, with 16 bases between. CDR3 nucleotide sequence: TGTGCCACCAGCAGAGAGCCAGCCCGCAATGAGCAGTACTTC. This gives the protein CATSREPARNEQYF.